The 4 T cell receptor beta chains presented below share a single source sample, sequenced in a study of shared clonotypes between healthy human individuals. Assay: immunoSEQ multiplex PCR; the TCRdb copy retains only in-frame clones and omits some. The sample contains a few million clones, about 90% of which appear only once. The sequencing input was naive CD4+ T cells from PBMCs. Subset of the sample: CD45RA+ positively selected. These receptors came from a man aged 18 to 35 in good health. Some clones in this sample may be carry-over from other donors' samples.

The chain links TRBV6-6 to TRBJ1-1; 11 bases are shared with TRBD1. Per the germline V gene, CDR1 is MNHNY and CDR2 is SVGAGI (reference sequence). CDR3 length: 14 amino acids. V dropped 6 bases and J dropped 5; count of bases not matched to a gene: 5. CDR3 DNA: TGTGCCAGCAGGAGGGACAGGGGGGGGACTGAAGCTTTCTTT. Translated, it gives CASRRDRGGTEAFF.

This clone was seen only once. The gene calls are TRBV5-6 and TRBJ2-7, with 8 bases aligning to TRBD1. The CDR3 covers 17 residues. V was clipped by 4 bases and J by 1 base; unmatched bases: 13. CDR1 and CDR2 from the germline V gene are SGHDT and YYEEEE. CDR3 residues: CASSPMVWDRTSYEQYF. The DNA of the CDR3 is TGTGCCAGCAGCCCCATGGTTTGGGACAGGACGTCCTACGAGCAGTACTTC.

The DNA of the CDR3 is TGTGCCAGCAGGTCGTCCGGGACAGGGATCCTTGGCTACACCTTC. It translates to CASRSSGTGILGYTF. J is TRBJ1-2 and V is TRBV6-1, with TRBD1 matching 9 bases. Germline trimming cut 6 bases from V and 7 bases from J; bases unmatched to any gene: 12. The V gene's germline CDR1 is MNHNS and CDR2 SASEGT. The CDR3 runs 15 residues.

The J gene is TRBJ2-4, the V gene TRBV28; 7 nucleotides agree with TRBD2. Germline V CDR1 and CDR2: MDHEN, SYDVKM. CDR3 size: 17 residues. J lost 0 bases, V lost 3 bases, and 8 bases had no gene match. In DNA, the CDR3 is TGTGCCAGCAGTTTCGTGGGGCTAGCGGTAGCCAAAAACATTCAGTACTTC. Its protein product is CASSFVGLAVAKNIQYF.